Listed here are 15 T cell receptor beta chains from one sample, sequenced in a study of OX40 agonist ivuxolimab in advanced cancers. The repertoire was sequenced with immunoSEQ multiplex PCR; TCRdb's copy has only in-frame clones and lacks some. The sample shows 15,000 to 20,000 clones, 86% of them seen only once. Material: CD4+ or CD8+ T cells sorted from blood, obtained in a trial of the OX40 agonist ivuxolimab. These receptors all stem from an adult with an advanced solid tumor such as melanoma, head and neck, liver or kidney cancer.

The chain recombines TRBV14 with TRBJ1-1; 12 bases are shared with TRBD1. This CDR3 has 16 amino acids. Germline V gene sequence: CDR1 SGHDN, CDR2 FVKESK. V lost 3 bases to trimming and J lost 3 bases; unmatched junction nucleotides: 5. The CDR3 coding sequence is TGTGCCAGCAGCCACCGGGACAGGGGGCTGGACACTGAAGCTTTCTTT. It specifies CASSHRDRGLDTEAFF.

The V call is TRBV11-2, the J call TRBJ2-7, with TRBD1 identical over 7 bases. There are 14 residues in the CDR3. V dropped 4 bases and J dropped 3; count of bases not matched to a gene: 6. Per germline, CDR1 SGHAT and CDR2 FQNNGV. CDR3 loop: CASSSGQPNYEQYF. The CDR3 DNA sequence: TGTGCCAGCAGCTCGGGACAGCCCAACTACGAGCAGTACTTC.

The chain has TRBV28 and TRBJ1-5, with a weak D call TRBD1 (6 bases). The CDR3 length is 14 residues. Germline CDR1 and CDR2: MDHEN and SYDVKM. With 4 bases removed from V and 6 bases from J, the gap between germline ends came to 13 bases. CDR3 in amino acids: CASSSRGGSQPQHF. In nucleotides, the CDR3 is TGTGCCAGCAGTTCCAGGGGAGGGAGTCAGCCCCAGCATTTT.

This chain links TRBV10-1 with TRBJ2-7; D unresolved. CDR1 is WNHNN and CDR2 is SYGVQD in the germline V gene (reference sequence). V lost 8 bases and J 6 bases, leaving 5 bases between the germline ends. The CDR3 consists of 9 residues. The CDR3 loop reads CASWGEQYF. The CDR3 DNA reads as TGCGCCAGCTGGGGCGAGCAGTACTTC.

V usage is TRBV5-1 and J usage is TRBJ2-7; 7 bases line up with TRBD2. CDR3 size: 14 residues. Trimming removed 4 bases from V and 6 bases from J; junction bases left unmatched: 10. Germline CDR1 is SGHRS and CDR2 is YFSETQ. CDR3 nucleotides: TGCGCCAGCAGCCCCGAAGCGGGACCGGGCGAGCAGTACTTC. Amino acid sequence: CASSPEAGPGEQYF. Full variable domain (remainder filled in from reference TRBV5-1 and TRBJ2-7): KAGVTQTPRYLIKTRGQQVTLSCSPISGHRSVSWYQQTPGQGLQFLFEYFSETQRNKGNFPGRFSGRQFSNSRSEMNVSTLELGDSALYLCASSPEAGPGEQYFGPGTRLTVT.

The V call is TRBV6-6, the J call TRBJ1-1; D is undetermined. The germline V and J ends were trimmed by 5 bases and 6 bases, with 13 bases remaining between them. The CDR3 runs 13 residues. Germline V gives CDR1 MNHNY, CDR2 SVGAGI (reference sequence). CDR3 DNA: TGTGCCAGCAGTCCAAGACCAGCGCCTGAAGCTTTCTTT. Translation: CASSPRPAPEAFF.

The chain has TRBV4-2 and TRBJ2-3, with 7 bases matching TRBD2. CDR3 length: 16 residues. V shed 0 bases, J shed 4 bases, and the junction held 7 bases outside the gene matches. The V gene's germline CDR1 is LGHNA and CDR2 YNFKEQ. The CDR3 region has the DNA TGTGCCAGCAGCCAAGAGGGGGGGAGGGCCTCAGATACGCAGTATTTT. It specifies CASSQEGGRASDTQYF.

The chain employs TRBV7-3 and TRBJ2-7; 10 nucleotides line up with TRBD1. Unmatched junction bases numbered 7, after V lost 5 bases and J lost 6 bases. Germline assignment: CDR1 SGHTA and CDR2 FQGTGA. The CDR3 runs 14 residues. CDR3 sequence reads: CASSGQGGAGEQYF. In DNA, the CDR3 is TGTGCCAGCAGCGGACAGGGGGGGGCTGGCGAGCAGTACTTC.

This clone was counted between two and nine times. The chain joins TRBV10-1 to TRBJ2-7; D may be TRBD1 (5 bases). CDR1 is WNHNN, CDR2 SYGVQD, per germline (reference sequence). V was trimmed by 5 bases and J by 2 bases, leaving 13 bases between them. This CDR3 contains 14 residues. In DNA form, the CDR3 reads TGCGCCAGCAGTCCGGACACCTCAACCTACGAGCAGTACTTC. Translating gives CASSPDTSTYEQYF.

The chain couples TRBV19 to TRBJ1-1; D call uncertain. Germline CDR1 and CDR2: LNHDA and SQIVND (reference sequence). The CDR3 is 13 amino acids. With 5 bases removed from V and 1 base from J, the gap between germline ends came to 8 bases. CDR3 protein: CASSPRGNTEAFF. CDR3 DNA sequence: TGTGCCAGTAGTCCGCGGGGGAACACTGAAGCTTTCTTT.

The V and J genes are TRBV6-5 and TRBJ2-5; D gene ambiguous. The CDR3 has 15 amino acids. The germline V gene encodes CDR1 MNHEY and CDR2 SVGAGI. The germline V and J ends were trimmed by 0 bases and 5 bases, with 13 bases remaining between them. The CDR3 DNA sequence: TGTGCCAGCAGTTACTCTATTTCAGGACCGGAGACCCAGTACTTC. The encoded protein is CASSYSISGPETQYF.

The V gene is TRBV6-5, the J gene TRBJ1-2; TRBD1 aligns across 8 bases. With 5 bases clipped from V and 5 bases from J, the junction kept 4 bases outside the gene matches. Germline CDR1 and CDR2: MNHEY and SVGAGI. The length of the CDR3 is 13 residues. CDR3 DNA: TGTGCCAGCAGTCAGACAGGGGAGTATGGCTACACCTTC. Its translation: CASSQTGEYGYTF.

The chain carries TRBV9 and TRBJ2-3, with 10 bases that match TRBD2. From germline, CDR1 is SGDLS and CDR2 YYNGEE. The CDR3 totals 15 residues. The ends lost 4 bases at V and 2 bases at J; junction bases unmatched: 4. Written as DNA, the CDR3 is TGTGCCAGCAGCCTAGCGGGGGATTCCACAGATACGCAGTATTTT. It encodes CASSLAGDSTDTQYF. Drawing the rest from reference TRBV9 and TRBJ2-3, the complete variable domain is DSGVTQTPKHLITATGQRVTLRCSPRSGDLSVYWYQQSLDQGLQFLIQYYNGEERAKGNILERFSAQQFPDLHSELNLSSLELGDSALYFCASSLAGDSTDTQYFGPGTRLTVL.

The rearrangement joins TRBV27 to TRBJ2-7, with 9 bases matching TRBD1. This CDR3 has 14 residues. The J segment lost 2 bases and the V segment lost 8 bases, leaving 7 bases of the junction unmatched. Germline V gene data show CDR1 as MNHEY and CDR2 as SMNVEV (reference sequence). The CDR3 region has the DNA TGTGCCAGCCGACCGACAGGGGGAACCTACGAGCAGTACTTC. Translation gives CASRPTGGTYEQYF.

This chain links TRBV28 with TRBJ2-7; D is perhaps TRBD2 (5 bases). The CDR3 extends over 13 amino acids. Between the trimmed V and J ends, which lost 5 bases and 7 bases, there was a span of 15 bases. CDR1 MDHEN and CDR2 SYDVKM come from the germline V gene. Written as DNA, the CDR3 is TGTGCCAGCAGTACACGGGGTTTGAGGGAGCAGTACTTC. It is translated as CASSTRGLREQYF.